Below, 22 T cell receptor beta chains from the same sample are listed, as sequenced in a study of cytomegalovirus exposure and HLA in healthy donors. The PCR had 60 Vbeta and 13 Jbeta primers. The protocol was immunoSEQ multiplex PCR, while the TCRdb copy is restricted to in-frame clones and leaves out a portion. In the table there are some 170,000 clones, roughly 80% of which are singletons. Sequenced input: PBMCs. All receptors come from a girl between 10 and 17 years old in good health and CMV-seropositive.

The chain links TRBV5-1 to TRBJ1-1, with D perhaps matching TRBD1 (6 bases). Deletions cut 0 bases from V and 0 bases from J, with 12 bases between. From germline, CDR1 is SGHRS and CDR2 YFSETQ. CDR3 size: 16 residues. CDR3 nucleotides: TGCGCCAGCAGCTTGGGGGGGCAAAACATGAACACTGAAGCTTTCTTT. Its translation: CASSLGGQNMNTEAFF.

The V and J genes are TRBV19 and TRBJ1-2; possibly TRBD1 for D (5 bases). The CDR3 spans 15 residues. Germline V gene sequence: CDR1 LNHDA, CDR2 SQIVND (reference sequence). Trimming shortened V by 3 bases and J by 6 bases, and 17 bases separated the two germline ends. CDR3 coding DNA: TGTGCCAGTAGTATTTTGCAGGGTGGTTTGGATGGCTACACCTTC. Translation: CASSILQGGLDGYTF.

The chain has TRBV6-1 and TRBJ2-7; 9 bases agree with TRBD1. The CDR3 is made up of 16 amino acids. Germline CDR1 is MNHNS and CDR2 is SASEGT. After removal of 3 bases from V and 3 bases from J, the junction contained 9 bases not matched to a gene. The CDR3 loop reads CASSEDTGQGNYEQYF. The CDR3 DNA reads as TGTGCCAGCAGTGAGGACACGGGACAGGGCAACTACGAGCAGTACTTC.

V gene TRBV27 combines with J gene TRBJ2-1, with D possibly TRBD1 on 6 matching bases. Germline CDR1 reads MNHEY; CDR2 reads SMNVEV (reference sequence). CDR3 length equals 12 residues. Trimming stripped 5 bases from V and 8 bases from J, with 10 bases between. The CDR3 bases are TGTGCCAGCAGTCCACAGGGTGATGAGCAGTTCTTC. Translating it yields CASSPQGDEQFF.

This clone was picked up one time. In nucleotides, the CDR3 is TGTGCCAGCAGCATATACACAGGGCTCTACAATGAGCAGTTCTTC. Translated: CASSIYTGLYNEQFF. The chain has TRBV9 and TRBJ2-1, with a possible D match to TRBD1 (6 bases). The germline gives CDR1 SGDLS, CDR2 YYNGEE. The CDR3 runs 15 residues. Trimming left V 4 bases short and J 3 bases short, with 14 bases between.

The CDR3 loop reads CASSLEGQGNQPQHF. The CDR3 DNA sequence: TGCGCCAGCAGCTTGGAAGGGCAGGGGAATCAGCCCCAGCATTTT. The rearrangement uses TRBV5-1 and TRBJ1-5, with D perhaps TRBD1 (6 bases). The CDR3 has 15 residues. The germline V gene encodes CDR1 SGHRS and CDR2 YFSETQ. V was clipped by 0 bases and J by 4 bases, with 11 bases between them.

This chain connects TRBV4-1 to TRBJ2-7; tentatively, D is TRBD1 (6 bases). CDR3 length equals 12 residues. Germline loops: CDR1 MGHRA, CDR2 YSYEKL. Trimming stripped 8 bases from V and 4 bases from J, with 12 bases between. Here the CDR3 DNA reads TGCGCCAGCCTCGGACAGAATTACGAGCAGTACTTC. Translated: CASLGQNYEQYF.

The chain uses TRBV10-2 and TRBJ1-5; TRBD1 matches 9 bases. CDR1 and CDR2 from the germline V gene are WSHSY and SAAADI. The CDR3 totals 16 residues. The J segment lost 3 bases and the V segment lost 7 bases, leaving 10 bases of the junction unmatched. CDR3 in DNA: TGCGCCAGCACCGGGGACAGGGTAGACGCCAATCAGCCCCAGCATTTT. Translated: CASTGDRVDANQPQHF.

The CDR3 reads CASTYGERGYNEQFF. CDR3 coding DNA: TGTGCCAGCACCTATGGTGAGCGGGGCTACAATGAGCAGTTCTTC. This sequence joins TRBV5-6 and TRBJ2-1; 7 bases are a match to TRBD2. CDR3 size: 15 residues. Per the germline V gene, CDR1 is SGHDT and CDR2 is YYEEEE. The V gene end was trimmed by 6 bases and the J gene end by 3 bases; junction bases not matched to a gene: 9. Complete variable domain (other parts from reference TRBV5-6 and TRBJ2-1): DAGVTQSPTHLIKTRGQQVTLRCSPKSGHDTVSWYQQALGQGPQFIFQYYEEEERQRGNFPDRFSGHQFPNYSSELNVNALLLGDSALYLCASTYGERGYNEQFFGPGTRLTVL.

The chain uses TRBV9 and TRBJ2-3; no clear D gene. The CDR3 totals 14 residues. With 0 bases removed from V and 0 bases from J, the gap between germline ends came to 5 bases. Germline loops: CDR1 SGDLS, CDR2 YYNGEE. The CDR3 sequence is CASSVALSTDTQYF. CDR3 bases: TGTGCCAGCAGCGTAGCTCTGAGCACAGATACGCAGTATTTT.

J is TRBJ1-3 and V is TRBV7-2; no firm D call. V dropped 1 base and J dropped 0 bases, with 7 bases sitting between them. CDR1 and CDR2 (germline): SGHTA, FQGNSA. The CDR3 has 15 amino acids. The CDR3, as DNA: TGTGCCAGCAGCTTAGGGGCTAACTCTGGAAACACCATATATTTT. Amino acid sequence: CASSLGANSGNTIYF. The full variable domain, with the rest looked up from reference TRBV7-2 and TRBJ1-3, is GAGVSQSPSNKVTEKGKDVELRCDPISGHTALYWYRQSLGQGLEFLIYFQGNSAPDKSGLPSDRFSAERTGGSVSTLTIQRTQQEDSAVYLCASSLGANSGNTIYFGEGSWLTVV.

V is TRBV2 and J is TRBJ2-1; perhaps TRBD2 as D (7 bases). With 4 bases removed from V and 3 bases from J, the gap between germline ends came to 13 bases. Germline V lookup: CDR1 SNHLY, CDR2 FYNNEI. This CDR3 comprises 15 residues. This chain's CDR3 is CASSVEGGVYNEQFF. The CDR3 DNA reads as TGTGCCAGCAGTGTGGAGGGGGGGGTCTACAATGAGCAGTTCTTC. Full variable domain (remainder filled in from reference TRBV2 and TRBJ2-1): EPEVTQTPSHQVTQMGQEVILRCVPISNHLYFYWYRQILGQKVEFLVSFYNNEISEKSEIFDDQFSVERPDGSNFTLKIRSTKLEDSAMYFCASSVEGGVYNEQFFGPGTRLTVL.

In its sample, this clone was seen a few times. The rearrangement links TRBV28 to TRBJ1-1; possibly TRBD1 for D (5 bases). This CDR3 contains 12 residues. V shed 2 bases and J shed 4 bases, with 5 bases lying between them. Germline V gene lookup returns CDR1 MDHEN and CDR2 SYDVKM. Written as DNA, the CDR3 is TGTGCCAGCAGTTTAAGGGGCACTGAAGCTTTCTTT. This encodes CASSLRGTEAFF.

The chain links TRBV28 to TRBJ2-4, with D hard to call. This CDR3 contains 12 residues. From germline, CDR1 is MDHEN and CDR2 SYDVKM. The germline V and J ends were trimmed by 1 base and 6 bases, with 4 bases remaining between them. DNA of the CDR3: TGTGCCAGCAGTTTATCTCGAAACATTCAGTACTTC. Its protein product is CASSLSRNIQYF.

This clone has only one observation. The CDR3 sequence is CASSLGLAGEETQYF. CDR3 nucleotides: TGTGCCAGCAGCTTAGGGCTAGCGGGGGAAGAGACCCAGTACTTC. The chain carries TRBV7-2 and TRBJ2-5; 10 bases align to TRBD2. This CDR3 has 15 residues. CDR1 is SGHTA, CDR2 FQGNSA, per germline. V shed 1 base and J 3 bases; nucleotides not matched to a gene: 2. Full variable domain (missing parts from reference TRBV7-2 and TRBJ2-5): GAGVSQSPSNKVTEKGKDVELRCDPISGHTALYWYRQSLGQGLEFLIYFQGNSAPDKSGLPSDRFSAERTGGSVSTLTIQRTQQEDSAVYLCASSLGLAGEETQYFGPGTRLLVL.

V gene TRBV27 combines with J gene TRBJ2-7, with D perhaps TRBD1 (6 bases). The CDR3 length is 12 residues. In germline, CDR1 is MNHEY, CDR2 SMNVEV (reference sequence). Trimming pared 6 bases from V and 0 bases from J, leaving 6 bases between. The CDR3 region has the DNA TGTGCCAGCAGGGACAGCTCCTACGAGCAGTACTTC. Protein product: CASRDSSYEQYF.

The table lists this clone with a few counts. This chain links TRBV2 with TRBJ1-5; a possible D gene is TRBD1 (6 bases). Germline CDR1 and CDR2: SNHLY and FYNNEI. The CDR3 runs 15 residues. V shed 0 bases and J shed 11 bases, with 17 bases lying between them. The CDR3 protein is CASSEAGAPIGAQHF. In DNA form, the CDR3 reads TGTGCCAGCAGTGAAGCGGGGGCCCCAATCGGGGCCCAGCATTTT.

The chain joins TRBV19 to TRBJ1-4; D perhaps matches TRBD1 (6 bases). V was pared by 6 bases and J by 5 bases, with 16 bases between. Per the germline V gene, CDR1 is LNHDA and CDR2 is SQIVND (reference sequence). The CDR3 totals 15 residues. The CDR3 nucleotides read TGTGCCAGTAGCCAAATTTCAGGGGCGAATGAAAAACTGTTTTTT. Encoded protein: CASSQISGANEKLFF.

This chain links TRBV30 with TRBJ1-1; TRBD1 agrees at 8 bases. V gave up 4 bases and J gave up 1 base; unmatched junction bases: 8. CDR1 is GTSNPN, CDR2 SVGIG, per germline (reference sequence). The CDR3 has 15 residues. The CDR3 nucleotides are TGTGCCTGGACCCCGGACAGGGAGAGGAACACTGAAGCTTTCTTT. As protein: CAWTPDRERNTEAFF.

This CDR3 is CATRSGIYNTGELFF. In DNA form, the CDR3 reads TGTGCCACCAGGAGCGGTATATACAACACCGGGGAGCTGTTTTTT. This chain links TRBV15 with TRBJ2-2; weak D call: TRBD2 (5 bases). Germline CDR1 and CDR2: LNHNV and YYDKDF (reference sequence). V lost 6 bases and J lost 2, with 13 bases in between. CDR3 length: 15 amino acids. The variable domain in full, completed from reference TRBV15 and TRBJ2-2, reads DAMVIQNPRYQVTQFGKPVTLSCSQTLNHNVMYWYQQKSSQAPKLLFHYYDKDFNNEADTPDNFQSRRPNTSFCFLDIRSPGLGDTAMYLCATRSGIYNTGELFFGEGSRLTVL.

The gene calls are TRBV28 and TRBJ1-3, with unresolved D. V lost 3 bases to trimming and J lost 0 bases, with 9 bases between them. Looked up from germline, CDR1 is MDHEN and CDR2 is SYDVKM. This CDR3 is 15 amino acids long. The CDR3 DNA is TGTGCCAGCAGTTTCCACAGCAACTCTGGAAACACCATATATTTT. Residues: CASSFHSNSGNTIYF.

The chain has TRBV30 and TRBJ1-1; 9 bases line up with TRBD1. This CDR3 spans 13 amino acids. The V and J ends lost 0 bases and 12 bases, in that order; junction bases with no gene match: 8. In germline, CDR1 is GTSNPN, CDR2 SVGIG (reference sequence). CDR3 amino acids: CAWSVQQGAVPFF. The CDR3 DNA reads TGTGCCTGGAGTGTTCAACAGGGGGCAGTACCTTTCTTT.